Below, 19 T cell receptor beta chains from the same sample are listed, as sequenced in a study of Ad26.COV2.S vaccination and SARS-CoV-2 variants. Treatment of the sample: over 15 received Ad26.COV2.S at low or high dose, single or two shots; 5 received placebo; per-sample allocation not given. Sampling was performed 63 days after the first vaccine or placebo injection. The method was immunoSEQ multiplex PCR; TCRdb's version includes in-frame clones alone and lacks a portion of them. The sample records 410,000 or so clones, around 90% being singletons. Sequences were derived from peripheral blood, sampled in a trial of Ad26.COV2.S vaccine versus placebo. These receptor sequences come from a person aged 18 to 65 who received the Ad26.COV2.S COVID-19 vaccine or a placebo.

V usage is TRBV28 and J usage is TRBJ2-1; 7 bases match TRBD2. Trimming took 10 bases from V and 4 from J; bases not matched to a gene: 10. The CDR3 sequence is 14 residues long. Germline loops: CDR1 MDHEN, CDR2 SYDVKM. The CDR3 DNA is TGTGCCACAATCGGGACTACCCCTTACAATGAGCAGTTCTTC. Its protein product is CATIGTTPYNEQFF.

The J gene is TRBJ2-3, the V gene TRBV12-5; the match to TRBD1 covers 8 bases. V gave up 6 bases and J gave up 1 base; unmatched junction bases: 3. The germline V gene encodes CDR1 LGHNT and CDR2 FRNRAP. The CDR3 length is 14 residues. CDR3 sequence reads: CASGPGQGTDTQYF. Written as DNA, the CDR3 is TGTGCTAGTGGACCGGGACAGGGCACAGATACGCAGTATTTT.

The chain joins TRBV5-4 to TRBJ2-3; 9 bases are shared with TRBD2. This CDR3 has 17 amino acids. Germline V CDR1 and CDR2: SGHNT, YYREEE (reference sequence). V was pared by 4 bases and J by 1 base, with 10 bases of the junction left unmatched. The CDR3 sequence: CASSHPAGGPGTDTQYF. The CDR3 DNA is TGTGCCAGCAGCCACCCGGCGGGAGGGCCGGGCACAGATACGCAGTATTTT.

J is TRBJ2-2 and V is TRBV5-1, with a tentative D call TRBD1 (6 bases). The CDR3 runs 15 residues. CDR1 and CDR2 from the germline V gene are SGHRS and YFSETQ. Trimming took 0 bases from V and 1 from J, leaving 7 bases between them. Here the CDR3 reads CASSLVDRNTGELFF. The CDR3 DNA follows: TGCGCCAGCAGCTTGGTGGACAGGAACACCGGGGAGCTGTTTTTT.

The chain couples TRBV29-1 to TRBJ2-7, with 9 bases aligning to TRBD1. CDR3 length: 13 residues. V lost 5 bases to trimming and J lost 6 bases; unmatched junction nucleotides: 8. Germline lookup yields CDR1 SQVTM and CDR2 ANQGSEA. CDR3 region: CSVMTGGVGEQYF. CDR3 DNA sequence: TGCAGCGTTATGACAGGGGGAGTGGGCGAGCAGTACTTC.

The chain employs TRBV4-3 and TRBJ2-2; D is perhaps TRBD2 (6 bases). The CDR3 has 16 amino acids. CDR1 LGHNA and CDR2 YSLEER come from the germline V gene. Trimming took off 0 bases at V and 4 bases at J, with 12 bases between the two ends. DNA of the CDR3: TGCGCCAGCAGCCAAGATCGCGGCGGGATCACCGGGGAGCTGTTTTTT. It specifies CASSQDRGGITGELFF.

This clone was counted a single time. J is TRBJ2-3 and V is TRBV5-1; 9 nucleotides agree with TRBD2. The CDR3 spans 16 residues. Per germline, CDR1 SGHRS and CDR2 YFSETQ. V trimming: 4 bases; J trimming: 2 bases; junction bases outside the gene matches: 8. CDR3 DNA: TGCGCCAGCAGCCCCCAGTTAGCGGGAGTCACAGATACGCAGTATTTT. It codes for CASSPQLAGVTDTQYF.

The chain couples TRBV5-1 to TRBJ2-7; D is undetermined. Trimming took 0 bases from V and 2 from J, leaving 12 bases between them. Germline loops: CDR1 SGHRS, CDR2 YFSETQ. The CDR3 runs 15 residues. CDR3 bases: TGCGCCAGCAGCTTGGCCCTTGGCAGGACCTACGAGCAGTACTTC. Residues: CASSLALGRTYEQYF.

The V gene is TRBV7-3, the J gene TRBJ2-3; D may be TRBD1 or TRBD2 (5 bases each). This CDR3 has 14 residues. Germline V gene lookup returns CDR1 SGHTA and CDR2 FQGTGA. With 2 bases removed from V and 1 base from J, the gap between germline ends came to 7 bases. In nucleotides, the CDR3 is TGTGCCAGCAGCTTAGGGGACGGCACAGATACGCAGTATTTT. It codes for CASSLGDGTDTQYF.

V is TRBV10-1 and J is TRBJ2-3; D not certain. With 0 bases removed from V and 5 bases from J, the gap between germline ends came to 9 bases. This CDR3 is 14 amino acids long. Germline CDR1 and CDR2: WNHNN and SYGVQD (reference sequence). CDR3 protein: CASSESRFRDTQYF. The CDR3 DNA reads TGCGCCAGCAGTGAGTCGAGGTTTAGAGATACGCAGTATTTT.

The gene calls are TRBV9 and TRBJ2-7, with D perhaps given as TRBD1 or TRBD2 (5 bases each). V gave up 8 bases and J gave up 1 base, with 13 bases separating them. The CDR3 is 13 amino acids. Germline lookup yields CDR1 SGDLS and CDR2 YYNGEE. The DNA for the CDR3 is TGTGCCAGTGGGACCGCACCTTCCTACGAGCAGTACTTC. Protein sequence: CASGTAPSYEQYF. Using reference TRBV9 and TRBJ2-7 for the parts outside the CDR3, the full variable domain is DSGVTQTPKHLITATGQRVTLRCSPRSGDLSVYWYQQSLDQGLQFLIQYYNGEERAKGNILERFSAQQFPDLHSELNLSSLELGDSALYFCASGTAPSYEQYFGPGTRLTVT.

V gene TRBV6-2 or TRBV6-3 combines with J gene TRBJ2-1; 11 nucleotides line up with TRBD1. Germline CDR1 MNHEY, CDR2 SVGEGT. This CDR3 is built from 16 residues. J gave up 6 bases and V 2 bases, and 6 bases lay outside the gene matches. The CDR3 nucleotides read TGTGCCAGCAGTTACGGGGGACAGGGGGTTTTCAATGAGCAGTTCTTC. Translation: CASSYGGQGVFNEQFF.

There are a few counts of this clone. The CDR3 nucleotides are TGCGCCAGCAGCTCGGCTAGCGGGAGGCCCAGCGTACGAGAGACCCAGTACTTC. Its protein product is CASSSASGRPSVRETQYF. J is TRBJ2-5 and V is TRBV5-1, with 11 bases that match TRBD2. The germline gives CDR1 SGHRS, CDR2 YFSETQ. The V gene end was trimmed by 3 bases and the J gene end by 4 bases; junction bases not matched to a gene: 14. CDR3 length equals 18 residues.

The CDR3 DNA reads TGTGCCAGTAGCACCCGGGATACGCAGTATTTT. Its translation is CASSTRDTQYF. This chain uses TRBV19 with TRBJ2-3; no clear D gene. The CDR3 is made up of 11 amino acids. Trimming removed 6 bases at V and 6 bases at J, with 7 bases between. Germline assignment: CDR1 LNHDA and CDR2 SQIVND (reference sequence).

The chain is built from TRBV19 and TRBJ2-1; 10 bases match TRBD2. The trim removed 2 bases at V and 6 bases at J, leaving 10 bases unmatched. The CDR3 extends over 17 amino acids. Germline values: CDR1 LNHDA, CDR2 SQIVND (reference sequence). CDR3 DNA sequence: TGTGCCAGTAGTATACGTAGCCTAGCGGGAGTATCCAATGAGCAGTTCTTC. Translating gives CASSIRSLAGVSNEQFF.

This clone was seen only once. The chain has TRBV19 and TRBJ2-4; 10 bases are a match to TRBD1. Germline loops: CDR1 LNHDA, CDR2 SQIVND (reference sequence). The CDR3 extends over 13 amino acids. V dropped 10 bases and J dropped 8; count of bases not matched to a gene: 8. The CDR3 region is CATRQGAQDIQYF. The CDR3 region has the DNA TGTGCCACAAGACAGGGGGCCCAAGACATTCAGTACTTC.

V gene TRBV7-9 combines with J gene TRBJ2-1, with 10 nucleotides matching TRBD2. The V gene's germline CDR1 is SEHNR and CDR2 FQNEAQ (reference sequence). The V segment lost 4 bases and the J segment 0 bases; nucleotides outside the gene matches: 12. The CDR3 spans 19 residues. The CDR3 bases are TGTGCCAGCAGCTACCCGGGACTAGCGCGTCGGAGCTCCTACAATGAGCAGTTCTTC. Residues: CASSYPGLARRSSYNEQFF. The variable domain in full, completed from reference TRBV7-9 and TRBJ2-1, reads DTGVSQNPRHKITKRGQNVTFRCDPISEHNRLYWYRQTLGQGPEFLTYFQNEAQLEKSRLLSDRFSAERPKGSFSTLEIQRTEQGDSAMYLCASSYPGLARRSSYNEQFFGPGTRLTVL.

CDR3 DNA sequence: TGTGCCAGCAGTTACACCGACAGCGCAGAGCAGTACTTC. Amino acid sequence: CASSYTDSAEQYF. The gene calls are TRBV6-2 or TRBV6-3 and TRBJ2-7; D is possibly TRBD1 (5 bases). Trimming took off 2 bases at V and 7 bases at J, with 12 bases between the two ends. The CDR3 is made up of 13 amino acids. The germline V gene encodes CDR1 MNHEY and CDR2 SVGEGT.

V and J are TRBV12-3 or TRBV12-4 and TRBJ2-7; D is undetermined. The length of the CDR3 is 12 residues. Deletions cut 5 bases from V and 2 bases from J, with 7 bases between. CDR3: CASSTRAYEQYF. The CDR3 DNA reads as TGTGCCAGCAGTACACGGGCCTACGAGCAGTACTTC.